A single sample is the source of the 28 T cell receptor beta chains below, sequenced in a study of blood T cell repertoires in COVID-19. The protocol was immunoSEQ multiplex PCR, while the TCRdb copy is restricted to in-frame clones and leaves out a portion. The sample holds 95,000 to 150,000 clones, approximately 90% seen once. Sample: peripheral blood. The source is a man in his 70s with active or convalescent COVID-19.

The chain recombines TRBV7-2 with TRBJ2-4, with a possible D match to TRBD2 (5 bases). The CDR3 totals 14 residues. Between the trimmed V and J ends, which lost 1 base and 8 bases, there was a span of 12 bases. CDR1 is SGHTA, CDR2 FQGNSA, per germline. The CDR3 DNA sequence: TGTGCCAGCAGCTTAGTCCCCGGGGAGTACATTCAGTACTTC. Translation: CASSLVPGEYIQYF.

V usage is TRBV6-6 and J usage is TRBJ1-2; 8 bases map to TRBD1. Germline V gene data show CDR1 as MNHNY and CDR2 as SVGAGI (reference sequence). The CDR3 covers 14 residues. J gave up 8 bases and V 8 bases, and 13 bases lay outside the gene matches. In DNA form, the CDR3 reads TGTGCCAGCGAGGCAGGGGGCGCATACCGCGGCTACACCTTC. This sequence encodes CASEAGGAYRGYTF.

This clone has only one observation. The chain links TRBV12-5 to TRBJ2-3; the D gene is possibly TRBD2 (6 bases). CDR3 size: 16 residues. Germline V lookup: CDR1 LGHNT, CDR2 FRNRAP. Trimming pared 0 bases from V and 2 bases from J, leaving 12 bases between. CDR3 in DNA: TGTGCTAGTGGTTTGGTAATCGGGAGAGACACAGATACGCAGTATTTT. It encodes CASGLVIGRDTDTQYF.

The chain recombines TRBV29-1 with TRBJ1-4; D unresolved. The CDR3 extends over 13 amino acids. Germline lookup yields CDR1 SQVTM and CDR2 ANQGSEA. Deletions cut 7 bases from V and 0 bases from J, with 9 bases between. The CDR3 bases are TGCAGCGCTCGGGGTACAACTAATGAAAAACTGTTTTTT. It yields the protein CSARGTTNEKLFF.

The V and J genes are TRBV9 and TRBJ2-7; 14 bases align to TRBD2. Unmatched junction bases numbered 1, after V lost 2 bases and J lost 3 bases. Germline V gene sequence: CDR1 SGDLS, CDR2 YYNGEE. The length of the CDR3 is 15 residues. The CDR3 DNA follows: TGTGCCAGCAGCGTTGGACTAGCGGGAGGCTACGAGCAGTACTTC. Encoded protein: CASSVGLAGGYEQYF.

This CDR3 is CASSLDSAGANVLTF. DNA of the CDR3: TGTGCCAGCAGCTTAGACTCGGCTGGGGCCAACGTCCTGACTTTC. The chain combines TRBV28 with TRBJ2-6, with no clear D. V was shortened by 6 bases and J by 2 bases, with 11 bases between the two germline ends. This CDR3 region has 15 residues. Germline CDR1 reads MDHEN; CDR2 reads SYDVKM.

CDR3 in DNA: TGTGCCAGCAGTTACTCCTTGGGGCTAGCGAATTACTACGAGCAGTACTTC. It is translated as CASSYSLGLANYYEQYF. The chain links TRBV6-2 or TRBV6-3 to TRBJ2-7; a weak D match, TRBD2 (6 bases). Germline V gene sequence: CDR1 MNHEY, CDR2 SVGEGT. The germline V and J ends were trimmed by 0 bases and 3 bases, with 18 bases remaining between them. The CDR3 has 17 residues.

The CDR3 protein is CAISDGGDTQYF. The CDR3 bases are TGTGCCATCAGTGACGGGGGAGATACGCAGTATTTT. This chain links TRBV10-3 with TRBJ2-3, with D possibly matching TRBD2 (6 bases). Germline V gene sequence: CDR1 ENHRY, CDR2 SYGVKD. The CDR3 extends over 12 amino acids. V dropped 3 bases and J dropped 5 bases, with 6 bases sitting between them.

V usage is TRBV3-1 (or the pseudogene TRBV3-2) and J usage is TRBJ2-5; 8 nucleotides line up with TRBD1. V was clipped by 5 bases and J by 4 bases; unmatched bases: 6. Germline V gene sequence: CDR1 LGHDT, CDR2 YNNKEL (reference sequence). The CDR3 extends over 14 amino acids. CDR3 amino acids: CASSVYGQGETQYF. Here the CDR3 DNA reads TGTGCCAGCAGCGTATACGGACAGGGAGAGACCCAGTACTTC.

The chain combines TRBV3-1 (or the pseudogene TRBV3-2) with TRBJ1-2, with 8 positions matching TRBD1. Germline V gene sequence: CDR1 LGHDT, CDR2 YNNKEL (reference sequence). With 3 bases clipped from V and 4 bases from J, the junction kept 7 bases outside the gene matches. CDR3 length equals 15 residues. The CDR3 DNA reads TGTGCCAGCAGCCATCAGGCAGGGGGCCTCTATGGCTACACCTTC. Protein: CASSHQAGGLYGYTF.

This chain uses TRBV7-2 with TRBJ1-3, with D unresolved. Deletions cut 5 bases from V and 1 base from J, with 9 bases between. This CDR3 comprises 14 residues. Germline V CDR1 and CDR2: SGHTA, FQGNSA. CDR3 DNA sequence: TGTGCCAGCAGCCCAGCCAGGTCTGGAAACACCATATATTTT. This encodes CASSPARSGNTIYF.

The chain uses TRBV21-1 and TRBJ2-3; no DNA check was done on the table's D call, TRBD2. TRBV21-1 corresponds to a pseudogene. The CDR3 is 15 residues long. This chain's CDR3 is CASSKAGTSGDTQYF. CDR3 bases: TGTGCCAGCAGCAAAGCCGGGACTAGCGGGGATACGCAGTATTTT.

The chain uses TRBV5-1 and TRBJ1-2; D gene unclear. The CDR3 covers 13 residues. Germline V gene lookup returns CDR1 SGHRS and CDR2 YFSETQ. The V gene lost 4 bases and the J gene lost 0 bases, with 7 bases spanning the gap. The CDR3 nucleotides read TGCGCCAGCAGCCCCGAGACTAACTATGGCTACACCTTC. It codes for CASSPETNYGYTF.

The gene calls are TRBV24-1 and TRBJ2-7; a possible D gene is TRBD2 (7 bases). The germline gives CDR1 KGHDR, CDR2 SFDVKD. The CDR3 loop spans 15 amino acids. V was shortened by 7 bases and J by 3 bases, with 18 bases between the two germline ends. This CDR3 is CATSDRGGKSYEQYF. CDR3 in DNA: TGTGCCACCAGCGATAGGGGGGGGAAAAGCTACGAGCAGTACTTC.

The genes are TRBV5-1 and TRBJ1-6; D call uncertain. The CDR3 loop spans 17 amino acids. V shed 0 bases and J shed 6 bases, with 16 bases lying between them. CDR1 is SGHRS, CDR2 YFSETQ, per germline. CDR3 sequence: CASSLELPGTVNSPLHF. As DNA, the CDR3 is TGCGCCAGCAGCTTGGAACTTCCGGGAACCGTTAATTCACCCCTCCACTTT.

CDR3 loop: CASRGTGVNQPQHF. The CDR3 DNA sequence: TGTGCCAGCAGGGGTACAGGGGTCAATCAGCCCCAGCATTTT. The V call is TRBV27, the J call TRBJ1-5; 7 positions agree with TRBD1. V was clipped by 6 bases and J by 3 bases; unmatched bases: 5. CDR1 is MNHEY, CDR2 SMNVEV, per germline (reference sequence). This CDR3 region has 14 residues.

The rearrangement uses TRBV6-5 and TRBJ2-3; possible D gene TRBD1, 6 bases. V lost 6 bases and J lost 0, with 7 bases in between. Germline V gene sequence: CDR1 MNHEY, CDR2 SVGAGI. This CDR3 is 13 amino acids long. The DNA of the CDR3 is TGTGCCAGCAGGGGACATAGCACAGATACGCAGTATTTT. Residues: CASRGHSTDTQYF.

This clone was counted only a few times. The rearrangement links TRBV28 to TRBJ2-7; D gene uncertain. V lost 7 bases and J 3 bases, leaving 13 bases between the germline ends. The CDR3 contains 13 residues. Germline V gene data show CDR1 as MDHEN and CDR2 as SYDVKM. The CDR3 reads CASTVPGFYEQYF. As DNA, the CDR3 is TGTGCCAGCACCGTCCCGGGTTTCTACGAGCAGTACTTC.

The chain links TRBV28 to TRBJ1-2; unclear D gene. V gave up 2 bases and J gave up 4 bases, with 11 bases separating them. CDR3 length equals 14 residues. The germline V gene has CDR1 MDHEN and CDR2 SYDVKM. The CDR3 DNA is TGTGCCAGCAGTTTAGGGAGGGAATCCTATGGCTACACCTTC. Its translation is CASSLGRESYGYTF.

The chain links TRBV13 to TRBJ2-7; 16 positions agree with TRBD2. Germline V gene lookup returns CDR1 PRHDT and CDR2 FYEKMQ (reference sequence). The CDR3 contains 15 residues. Unmatched junction bases numbered 2, after V lost 5 bases and J lost 4 bases. CDR3 residues: CASSEGLAGGYEQYF. As DNA, the CDR3 is TGTGCCAGCAGCGAGGGACTAGCGGGAGGGTACGAGCAGTACTTC.

J is TRBJ1-5 and V is TRBV2, with 8 bases fitting TRBD1. There are 17 residues in the CDR3. Trimming cost V 1 base and J 5 bases; bases outside gene matches: 10. CDR1 and CDR2 (germline): SNHLY, FYNNEI. The CDR3 nucleotides read TGTGCCAGCAGTGAAGGGGGCCCCCGCAGGGGGCATCAGCCCCAGCATTTT. Its translation: CASSEGGPRRGHQPQHF.

This chain connects TRBV27 to TRBJ1-5, with D maybe TRBD1 (6 bases). The V and J ends lost 6 bases and 6 bases respectively, with 9 bases between them. The CDR3 runs 12 residues. Germline V lookup: CDR1 MNHEY, CDR2 SMNVEV (reference sequence). The CDR3 DNA is TGTGCCAGCAGACAGGGAGTTCAGCCCCAGCATTTT. Translating gives CASRQGVQPQHF.

J is TRBJ1-1 and V is TRBV30, with TRBD1 matching over 10 bases. V gave up 1 base and J gave up 5 bases; unmatched junction bases: 1. The CDR3 has 13 amino acids. Germline V CDR1 and CDR2: GTSNPN, SVGIG (reference sequence). The chain's CDR3 is CAWSGTGGTEAFF. In DNA form, the CDR3 reads TGTGCCTGGAGTGGGACAGGGGGGACTGAAGCTTTCTTT.

The chain employs TRBV5-1 and TRBJ2-1; TRBD2 matches at 15 bases. The CDR3 consists of 17 residues. Germline loops: CDR1 SGHRS, CDR2 YFSETQ. Trimming took 2 bases from V and 8 from J; bases not matched to a gene: 8. This CDR3 is CASSLPGTSGGLDEQFF. CDR3 in DNA: TGCGCCAGCAGCTTACCCGGGACTAGCGGGGGGTTGGATGAGCAGTTCTTC.

This clone was counted at least ten times. This chain connects TRBV19 to TRBJ2-1, with a possible D match to TRBD1 (5 bases). The germline V gene has CDR1 LNHDA and CDR2 SQIVND (reference sequence). The CDR3 contains 13 residues. Trimming removed 5 bases at V and 5 bases at J, with 10 bases between. CDR3 in DNA: TGTGCCAGTAGTGCCAGGACAAACAATGAGCAGTTCTTC. It yields the protein CASSARTNNEQFF.

This chain connects TRBV9 to TRBJ2-3; 8 bases are a match to TRBD1. The CDR3 covers 16 residues. CDR1 is SGDLS and CDR2 is YYNGEE in the germline V gene. V shed 4 bases and J 5 bases; nucleotides not matched to a gene: 12. CDR3 coding DNA: TGTGCCAGCAGCCCCGTAGAAGGCGGGACAGGAGATACGCAGTATTTT. Encoded protein: CASSPVEGGTGDTQYF.

The chain links TRBV18 to TRBJ2-7; D gene ambiguous. Germline V gives CDR1 KGHSH, CDR2 LQKENI. Trimming shortened V by 1 base and J by 3 bases, and 7 bases separated the two germline ends. This CDR3 spans 13 amino acids. CDR3: CASSPRSSYEQYF. CDR3 nucleotide sequence: TGTGCCAGCTCACCACGGTCTAGCTACGAGCAGTACTTC.

The rearrangement joins TRBV14 to TRBJ1-6, with 7 bases aligning to TRBD1. The length of the CDR3 is 14 residues. Germline CDR1 SGHDN, CDR2 FVKESK. The V segment lost 4 bases and the J segment 7 bases; nucleotides outside the gene matches: 4. The CDR3 loop reads CASSPWDSNSPLHF. CDR3 DNA sequence: TGTGCCAGCAGCCCTTGGGACAGCAATTCACCCCTCCACTTT.